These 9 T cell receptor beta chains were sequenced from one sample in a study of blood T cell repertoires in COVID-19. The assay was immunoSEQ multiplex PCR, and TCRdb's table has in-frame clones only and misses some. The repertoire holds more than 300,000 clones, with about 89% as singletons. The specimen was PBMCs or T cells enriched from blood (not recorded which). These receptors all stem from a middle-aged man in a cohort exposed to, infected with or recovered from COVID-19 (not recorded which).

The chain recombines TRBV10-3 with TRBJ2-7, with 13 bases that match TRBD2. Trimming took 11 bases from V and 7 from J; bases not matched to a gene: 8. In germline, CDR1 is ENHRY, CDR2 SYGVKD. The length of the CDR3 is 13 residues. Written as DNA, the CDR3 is TGTGCCTCCCGACTAGCGGGAGGAGGGGAGCAGTACTTC. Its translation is CASRLAGGGEQYF.

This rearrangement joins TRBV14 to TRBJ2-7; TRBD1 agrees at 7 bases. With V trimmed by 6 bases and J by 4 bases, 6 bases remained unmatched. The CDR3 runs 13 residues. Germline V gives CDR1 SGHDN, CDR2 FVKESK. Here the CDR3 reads CASRGDSSYEQYF. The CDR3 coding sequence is TGTGCCAGCAGAGGGGACAGTAGTTACGAGCAGTACTTC.

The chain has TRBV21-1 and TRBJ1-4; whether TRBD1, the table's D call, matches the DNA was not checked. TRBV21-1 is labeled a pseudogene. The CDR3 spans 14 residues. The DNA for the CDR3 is TGTGCCAGCAGCGGCGACAGGGCAGGGGAAAAACTGTTTTTT. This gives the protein CASSGDRAGEKLFF.

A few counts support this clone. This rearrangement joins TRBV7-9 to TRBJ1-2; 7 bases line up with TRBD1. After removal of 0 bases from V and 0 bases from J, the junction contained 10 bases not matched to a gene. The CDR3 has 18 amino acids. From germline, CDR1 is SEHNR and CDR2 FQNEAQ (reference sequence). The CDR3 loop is CASSLAGTDFSSNYGYTF. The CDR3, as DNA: TGTGCCAGCAGCTTAGCCGGGACAGACTTCTCTTCTAACTATGGCTACACCTTC.

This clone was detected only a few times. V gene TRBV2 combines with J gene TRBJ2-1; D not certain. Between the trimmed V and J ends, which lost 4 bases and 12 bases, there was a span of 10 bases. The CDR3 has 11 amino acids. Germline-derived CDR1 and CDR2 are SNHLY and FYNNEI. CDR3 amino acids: CASSGEAPQFF. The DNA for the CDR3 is TGTGCCAGCAGTGGAGAGGCACCGCAGTTCTTC.

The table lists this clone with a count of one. The CDR3, as DNA: TGTGCCAGCAGCTTAGCTGGGGGGGCCCCTCCTATTGAAGCTTTCTTT. Protein: CASSLAGGAPPIEAFF. The chain links TRBV7-4 to TRBJ1-1, with TRBD1 as a possible D gene (6 bases). Trimming removed 0 bases from V and 7 bases from J, with 18 bases in between. The germline V gene has CDR1 SGHVT and CDR2 SQSDAQ. CDR3 size: 16 residues.

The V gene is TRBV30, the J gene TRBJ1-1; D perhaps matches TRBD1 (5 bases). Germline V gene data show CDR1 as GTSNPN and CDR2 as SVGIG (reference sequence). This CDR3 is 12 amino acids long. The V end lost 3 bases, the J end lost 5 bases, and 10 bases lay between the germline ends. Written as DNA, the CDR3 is TGTGCCTGGAGGATCGGGGGAACTGAAGCTTTCTTT. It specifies CAWRIGGTEAFF.

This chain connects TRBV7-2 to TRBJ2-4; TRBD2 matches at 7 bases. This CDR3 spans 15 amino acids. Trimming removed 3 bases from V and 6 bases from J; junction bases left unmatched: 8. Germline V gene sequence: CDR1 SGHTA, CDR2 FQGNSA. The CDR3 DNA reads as TGTGCCAGCAGCTTCGCAGCAGGCGGGGGAAACATTCAGTACTTC. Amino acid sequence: CASSFAAGGGNIQYF.

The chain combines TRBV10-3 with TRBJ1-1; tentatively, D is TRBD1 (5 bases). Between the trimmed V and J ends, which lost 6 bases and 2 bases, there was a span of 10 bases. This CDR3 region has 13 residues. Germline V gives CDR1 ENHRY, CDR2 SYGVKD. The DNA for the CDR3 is TGTGCCATCAGAGACGGACAAAACACTGAAGCTTTCTTT. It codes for CAIRDGQNTEAFF.